This note documents a single TCR beta chain sequence. Trimming cost V 3 bases and J 6 bases, with 17 bases left between them. The germline gives CDR1 SEHNR, CDR2 FQNEAQ (reference sequence). The length of the CDR3 is 15 residues. In the original workflow: The authors estimated nucleated cell counts from reference gene primer amplification. The table came from immunoSEQ multiplex PCR; TCRdb's copy has only in-frame clones and leaves some out. V and J calls and clone size follow that table, whereas D and trimming were derived from the DNA. The data contain hundreds of thousands of clones, approximately 90% of them singletons. This sample was taken from a study of blood T cell repertoires in COVID-19. In the study overall: The samples span acute and convalescent COVID-19 from the United States, Italy and Spain. Sources were T cells, B-cell-depleted T cells, or PBMCs; the material itself was cDNA or gDNA.

Sequencing was performed on peripheral blood. The chain combines TRBV7-9 with TRBJ1-2; D may be TRBD1 (5 bases). The TCR originated in a woman between 25 and 40 years old with active or convalescent COVID-19. In DNA, the CDR3 is TGTGCCAGCAGCTTGGGGGGAGGGAGCCTCCATGGCTACACCTTC. Amino acids: CASSLGGGSLHGYTF. The whole variable domain, remainder taken from reference TRBV7-9 and TRBJ1-2, is DTGVSQNPRHKITKRGQNVTFRCDPISEHNRLYWYRQTLGQGPEFLTYFQNEAQLEKSRLLSDRFSAERPKGSFSTLEIQRTEQGDSAMYLCASSLGGGSLHGYTFGSGTRLTVV.